Given below is one T cell receptor (beta chain) in context. Its antigen is not known. At one boundary the junction diverges from the germline segment, which might be a read error. Amplification of TCR beta CDR3 regions used RNA as the template. HTBI primers were used for first-round RT-PCR of the TCR CDR3. TCRdb passed the multiplex PCR reads through MiXCR, listing each CDR3 protein once. Among 800,000 or so distinct CDR3 sequences listed, roughly 40% were seen once. In germline, CDR1 is MGHRA, CDR2 YSYEKL. This CDR3 comprises 14 residues. Over 18 months, lack of ophthalmopathy progression marked Graves' hyperthyroidism as stable. Participants, patients aged 18 to 65, had newly diagnosed hyperthyroidism with a duration under 2 months. PBMCs came from 9 to 10 ml fresh peripheral blood. The data were obtained in a study of T cells in Graves' hyperthyroidism and ophthalmopathy. Points from the study as a whole: Blood held most thyroid clonotypes expanded above 0.001 frequency.

The sequenced sample was blood. The source is a man between 18 and 35 years old with Graves' hyperthyroidism. The chain uses TRBV4-1 and TRBJ1-1, with D hard to call. The CDR3 bases are TGCGCCAGCAGCCAAGGGCGCATGAACACTAAAGCTTTCTTT. Translation gives CASSQGRMNTKAFF.